The clone carrying this T cell receptor (beta chain) has a single count. The table came from immunoSEQ multiplex PCR; TCRdb's copy has only in-frame clones and leaves some out. The sample contains 50,000 to 70,000 clones, around 84% of which appear only once. The source of the sample is a study of OX40 agonist ivuxolimab in advanced cancers. Study as a whole: Patients were dosed intravenously with ivuxolimab at 0.01 to 10 mg/kg every 2 weeks.

This CDR3 region has 16 residues. Germline CDR1 is KGHSH and CDR2 is LQKENI. V was clipped by 4 bases and J by 6 bases; unmatched bases: 11. The clonotype originates from an adult with an advanced solid tumor such as melanoma, head and neck, liver or kidney cancer. The sequenced sample was CD4+ or CD8+ T cells sorted from blood, obtained in a trial of the OX40 agonist ivuxolimab. This chain links TRBV18 with TRBJ1-5; 8 positions agree with TRBD1. The CDR3 loop is CASSLSTGEGGQPQHF. CDR3 sequence (DNA): TGTGCCAGCTCACTTTCGACAGGGGAAGGCGGTCAGCCCCAGCATTTT.